A selection of T cell receptor beta chains follows, all from one sample in a study of Ad26.COV2.S vaccination and SARS-CoV-2 variants. Sequencing used immunoSEQ multiplex PCR; TCRdb keeps in-frame clones, though not all of them. The sample includes about 680,000 clones, around 89% seen only once; the top ten take about 1.5%. Sequencing was performed on peripheral blood, taken in a trial of Ad26.COV2.S vaccine versus placebo. These receptors all come from a person aged 18-60 years who received the Ad26.COV2.S COVID-19 vaccine or a placebo. Each CDR3 is given without its conserved first and last residue.

TRBV12-5	TRBJ1-5	ASGLASQGNQPQH
TRBV7-2	TRBJ2-7	ASSFQAGSYEQY
TRBV7-2	TRBJ2-2	AHPLWTSYTGELF
TRBV24-1	TRBJ1-1	ATMGHMNTEAF
TRBV24-1	TRBJ2-1	ATSAGRHNEQF
TRBV5-1	TRBJ1-6	ASSPSGTAYNSPLH
TRBV14	TRBJ1-6	ASSQAGQAIYNSPLH
TRBV30	TRBJ1-4	ALTQGLGNEKLF
TRBV11-2	TRBJ1-1	ASRYTMNTEAF
TRBV7-3	TRBJ2-1	ASSFGTLAGFNEQF
TRBV7-2	TRBJ2-3	ASSSGIGNTQY
TRBV9	TRBJ2-3	ASSGRGRVADTQY
TRBV16	TRBJ1-5	ASSQFQIDQPQH
TRBV29-1	TRBJ2-1	SVDKLGVAGIEF
TRBV24-1	TRBJ2-2	ATSSGTLSPGELF